Each of the 28 T cell receptor beta chains below was sequenced from the same sample in a study of cytomegalovirus exposure and HLA in healthy donors. The method was immunoSEQ multiplex PCR; TCRdb's version includes in-frame clones alone and lacks a portion of them. The sample includes 120,000 or so clones, roughly 90% of them seen just once. The sequencing sample was made of PBMCs. These receptors all come from a woman between 18 and 29 years old in good health and CMV-seronegative.

The rearrangement joins TRBV4-1 to TRBJ2-7; possibly TRBD1 for D (5 bases). V lost 0 bases, J lost 5 bases, and 14 bases lay in between. Germline V gene data show CDR1 as MGHRA and CDR2 as YSYEKL. The CDR3 is made up of 15 amino acids. CDR3 coding DNA: TGCGCCAGCAGCCAAGATTGGTCAGGGTCCGACGAGCAGTACTTC. Translation: CASSQDWSGSDEQYF.

This rearrangement joins TRBV30 to TRBJ1-2, with 8 bases that match TRBD1. The germline V gene encodes CDR1 GTSNPN and CDR2 SVGIG (reference sequence). The CDR3 runs 13 residues. With 3 bases clipped from V and 4 bases from J, the junction kept 4 bases outside the gene matches. This CDR3 is CAWRAGGAYGYTF. The CDR3 DNA sequence: TGTGCCTGGAGGGCAGGGGGCGCCTATGGCTACACCTTC.

The rearrangement joins TRBV28 to TRBJ2-7; 8 positions agree with TRBD1. This CDR3 spans 12 amino acids. Looked up from germline, CDR1 is MDHEN and CDR2 is SYDVKM. V was clipped by 6 bases and J by 8 bases; unmatched bases: 6. DNA for the CDR3: TGTGCCAGCAGCCTAAGGACAGGGCAGCAGTACTTC. Translation gives CASSLRTGQQYF. Looking up the rest from reference TRBV28 and TRBJ2-7 gives the full variable domain: DVKVTQSSRYLVKRTGEKVFLECVQDMDHENMFWYRQDPGLGLRLIYFSYDVKMKEKGDIPEGYSVSREKKERFSLILESASTNQTSMYLCASSLRTGQQYFGPGTRLTVT.

This rearrangement joins TRBV25-1 to TRBJ1-1; maybe TRBD1 (6 bases). V dropped 4 bases and J dropped 1 base, with 13 bases sitting between them. This CDR3 is 15 amino acids long. The germline V gene has CDR1 MGHDK and CDR2 SYGVNS. The CDR3 sequence: CASSGNRVPNTEAFF. The CDR3 DNA follows: TGTGCCAGCAGTGGCAACAGGGTCCCGAACACTGAAGCTTTCTTT.

The J gene is TRBJ2-2, the V gene TRBV6-1, with D possibly being TRBD2 (6 bases). CDR3 length: 18 amino acids. The V end was cut by 4 bases, the J end by 3 bases, with 21 bases between. CDR1 MNHNS and CDR2 SASEGT come from the germline V gene. The CDR3 spells CASSGTPMPGLYTGELFF. In DNA, the CDR3 is TGTGCCAGCAGTGGGACTCCGATGCCGGGACTCTACACCGGGGAGCTGTTTTTT.

This chain links TRBV19 with TRBJ1-5, with D unclear. CDR1 and CDR2 (germline): LNHDA, SQIVND (reference sequence). V was trimmed by 8 bases and J by 6 bases, leaving 17 bases between them. The CDR3 consists of 14 residues. The CDR3: CASGVGVMGQPQHF. The CDR3 DNA follows: TGTGCCAGTGGAGTCGGGGTTATGGGTCAGCCCCAGCATTTT.

V and J are TRBV7-2 and TRBJ2-5; D gene ambiguous. Between the trimmed V and J ends, which lost 4 bases and 2 bases, there was a span of 11 bases. The CDR3 totals 14 residues. CDR1 and CDR2 (germline): SGHTA, FQGNSA. The CDR3: CASSSPPLQETQYF. CDR3 nucleotide sequence: TGTGCCAGCAGCTCCCCCCCTTTGCAAGAGACCCAGTACTTC.

The V gene is TRBV19, the J gene TRBJ2-7; TRBD2 matches 10 bases. V was pared by 4 bases and J by 5 bases, with 5 bases of the junction left unmatched. The V gene's germline CDR1 is LNHDA and CDR2 SQIVND (reference sequence). The CDR3 loop spans 14 amino acids. The CDR3 sequence is CASSTSGSVHEQYF. Here the CDR3 DNA reads TGTGCCAGTAGTACTAGCGGGAGCGTTCACGAGCAGTACTTC.

The chain carries TRBV5-1 and TRBJ2-3, with 7 bases identical to TRBD1. Germline lookup yields CDR1 SGHRS and CDR2 YFSETQ. The CDR3 extends over 16 amino acids. The V gene end was trimmed by 5 bases and the J gene end by 2 bases; junction bases not matched to a gene: 11. CDR3 nucleotides: TGCGCCAGCAGAGGTCTCGAAAGGGGGCTCACAGATACGCAGTATTTT. It encodes CASRGLERGLTDTQYF. Using reference TRBV5-1 and TRBJ2-3 for the parts outside the CDR3, the full variable domain is KAGVTQTPRYLIKTRGQQVTLSCSPISGHRSVSWYQQTPGQGLQFLFEYFSETQRNKGNFPGRFSGRQFSNSRSEMNVSTLELGDSALYLCASRGLERGLTDTQYFGPGTRLTVL.

The CDR3, as DNA: TGTGCCAGCAGTGAACAGGGGGCAGCTGGAAACACCATATATTTT. Translated, it gives CASSEQGAAGNTIYF. The chain is built from TRBV2 and TRBJ1-3; TRBD1 matches at 8 bases. This CDR3 has 15 residues. Germline CDR1 and CDR2: SNHLY and FYNNEI. The V and J ends lost 2 bases and 2 bases, in that order; junction bases with no gene match: 2. Together with reference TRBV2 and TRBJ1-3, the CDR3 gives the full variable domain: EPEVTQTPSHQVTQMGQEVILRCVPISNHLYFYWYRQILGQKVEFLVSFYNNEISEKSEIFDDQFSVERPDGSNFTLKIRSTKLEDSAMYFCASSEQGAAGNTIYFGEGSWLTVV.

V is TRBV30 and J is TRBJ1-5; 7 bases align to TRBD1. Unmatched junction bases numbered 7, after V lost 5 bases and J lost 6 bases. The length of the CDR3 is 13 residues. From germline, CDR1 is GTSNPN and CDR2 SVGIG (reference sequence). CDR3 amino acids: CAWGKGASQPQHF. CDR3 in DNA: TGTGCCTGGGGCAAGGGGGCATCTCAGCCCCAGCATTTT.

The chain employs TRBV14 and TRBJ2-1, with TRBD2 identical over 8 bases. This CDR3 region has 15 residues. V lost 4 bases and J lost 8; bases outside the gene matches: 10. The germline gives CDR1 SGHDN, CDR2 FVKESK. As DNA, the CDR3 is TGTGCCAGCAGCCGTAGGCCGGGACTAGTCGATGAGCAGTTCTTC. It translates to CASSRRPGLVDEQFF. Full variable domain (missing parts from reference TRBV14 and TRBJ2-1): EAGVTQFPSHSVIEKGQTVTLRCDPISGHDNLYWYRRVMGKEIKFLLHFVKESKQDESGMPNNRFLAERTGGTYSTLKVQPAELEDSGVYFCASSRRPGLVDEQFFGPGTRLTVL.

The chain uses TRBV6-1 and TRBJ2-4; no firm D call. This CDR3 has 15 amino acids. The germline gives CDR1 MNHNS, CDR2 SASEGT. With 5 bases removed from V and 2 bases from J, the gap between germline ends came to 13 bases. Written as DNA, the CDR3 is TGTGCCAGCAGTCGGCATGACAATACCAAAAACATTCAGTACTTC. It codes for CASSRHDNTKNIQYF.

This chain links TRBV2 with TRBJ1-1; D is unresolved. Germline V lookup: CDR1 SNHLY, CDR2 FYNNEI. This CDR3 comprises 14 residues. Trimming stripped 5 bases from V and 0 bases from J, with 10 bases between. The CDR3 loop is CASSSGIMNTEAFF. CDR3 DNA sequence: TGTGCCAGCAGTTCGGGTATCATGAACACTGAAGCTTTCTTT.

The chain uses TRBV7-9 and TRBJ2-7, with 7 nucleotides matching TRBD2. V lost 5 bases, J lost 6 bases, and 7 bases stayed unmatched. CDR3 size: 13 residues. Germline V gene data show CDR1 as SEHNR and CDR2 as FQNEAQ (reference sequence). The CDR3 nucleotides are TGTGCCAGCAGCACGAGCGGGGCGGTCGAGCAGTACTTC. Translating gives CASSTSGAVEQYF.

This clone was recorded only once. The rearrangement uses TRBV15 and TRBJ2-7, with 7 bases aligning to TRBD1. Looked up from germline, CDR1 is LNHNV and CDR2 is YYDKDF (reference sequence). The CDR3 runs 14 residues. Germline trimming cut 4 bases from V and 4 bases from J; bases unmatched to any gene: 7. The CDR3 region is CATSKSGTAYEQYF. The CDR3 DNA reads as TGTGCCACCAGCAAATCCGGGACAGCTTACGAGCAGTACTTC.

The chain recombines TRBV20-1 with TRBJ2-5; D is unclear. The V gene's germline CDR1 is DFQATT and CDR2 SNEGSKA (reference sequence). Trimming took 3 bases from V and 9 from J, leaving 8 bases between them. The CDR3 covers 10 residues. The CDR3 DNA follows: TGCAGTGCTAGCGGCCGGGCCCAGTACTTC. This sequence encodes CSASGRAQYF.

This clone was seen a few times. The CDR3 reads CASSPGLSTGELFF. In DNA, the CDR3 is TGTGCCAGCAGCCCCGGACTATCCACCGGGGAGCTGTTTTTT. The chain employs TRBV9 and TRBJ2-2; a possible D gene is TRBD2 (6 bases). The germline V gene has CDR1 SGDLS and CDR2 YYNGEE. This CDR3 is 14 amino acids long. Trimming pared 4 bases from V and 4 bases from J, leaving 11 bases between.

The chain joins TRBV21-1 to TRBJ2-5; TRBD2 reflects the table's D call only, with no check against the DNA. TRBV21-1 is tagged as a pseudogene. The CDR3 contains 14 residues. CDR3 sequence reads: CASINRGGQETQYF. The DNA of the CDR3 is TGTGCCAGTATCAACCGGGGGGGGCAAGAGACCCAGTACTTC.

In its sample, this clone was seen a few times. The CDR3 DNA is TGTGCCATCAGTGAGTCGAGGACAGTCTCCTACGAGCAGTACTTC. Translation gives CAISESRTVSYEQYF. The genes are TRBV10-3 and TRBJ2-7, with a tentative D call TRBD1 (6 bases). Trimming took off 0 bases at V and 0 bases at J, with 9 bases between the two ends. This CDR3 spans 15 amino acids. Looked up from germline, CDR1 is ENHRY and CDR2 is SYGVKD.

The chain combines TRBV15 with TRBJ1-5; D is uncertain. This CDR3 spans 16 amino acids. V lost 0 bases, J lost 0 bases, and 9 bases lay in between. The germline gives CDR1 LNHNV, CDR2 YYDKDF (reference sequence). The CDR3 reads CATSREPRISNQPQHF. Here the CDR3 DNA reads TGTGCCACCAGCAGAGAACCCAGGATTAGCAATCAGCCCCAGCATTTT. Together with reference TRBV15 and TRBJ1-5, the CDR3 gives the full variable domain: DAMVIQNPRYQVTQFGKPVTLSCSQTLNHNVMYWYQQKSSQAPKLLFHYYDKDFNNEADTPDNFQSRRPNTSFCFLDIRSPGLGDTAMYLCATSREPRISNQPQHFGDGTRLSIL.

The rearrangement joins TRBV2 to TRBJ2-1; 10 nucleotides align to TRBD2. There are 16 residues in the CDR3. Germline values: CDR1 SNHLY, CDR2 FYNNEI. V was clipped by 6 bases and J by 7 bases; unmatched bases: 12. The DNA for the CDR3 is TGTGCCAGCAGCAACATAGCGGGGGGCCTTTGGAATGAGCAGTTCTTC. Translated, it gives CASSNIAGGLWNEQFF.

The V call is TRBV30, the J call TRBJ2-1; TRBD2 might be the D (5 bases). The CDR3 spans 14 residues. The V and J ends lost 5 bases and 0 bases respectively, with 11 bases between them. The germline CDR1 and CDR2 sequences are GTSNPN and SVGIG (reference sequence). The CDR3 reads CAWGAGGSYNEQFF. CDR3 in DNA: TGTGCCTGGGGAGCCGGAGGCTCCTACAATGAGCAGTTCTTC.

The chain combines TRBV19 with TRBJ1-1; D not resolved. Germline lookup yields CDR1 LNHDA and CDR2 SQIVND (reference sequence). V gave up 5 bases and J gave up 2 bases, with 24 bases separating them. The CDR3 runs 18 residues. The CDR3 bases are TGTGCCAGTAGTCTCGAATTGGGAGACGGTGGACTCAACACTGAAGCTTTCTTT. It codes for CASSLELGDGGLNTEAFF.

The genes are TRBV5-4 and TRBJ1-2; a possible D gene is TRBD1 (6 bases). The CDR3 totals 14 residues. With 4 bases removed from V and 6 bases from J, the gap between germline ends came to 16 bases. The germline V gene encodes CDR1 SGHNT and CDR2 YYREEE (reference sequence). The DNA for the CDR3 is TGTGCCAGCAGCCCAGGGACAACCTGGGATGGCTACACCTTC. Amino acid sequence: CASSPGTTWDGYTF.

The V call is TRBV5-1, the J call TRBJ2-2; TRBD2 aligns across 8 bases. V was pared by 4 bases and J by 7 bases, with 15 bases of the junction left unmatched. Germline V gene data show CDR1 as SGHRS and CDR2 as YFSETQ. This CDR3 is 17 amino acids long. CDR3 DNA: TGCGCCAGCAGCCCACCCCCGGGACTAGGGGTTGACGGGGAGCTGTTTTTT. Translated: CASSPPPGLGVDGELFF.

This clone was recorded a few times. V usage is TRBV30 and J usage is TRBJ2-1; TRBD2 matches at 7 bases. CDR3 size: 14 residues. CDR1 and CDR2 from the germline V gene are GTSNPN and SVGIG (reference sequence). With 0 bases clipped from V and 8 bases from J, the junction kept 7 bases outside the gene matches. The CDR3 sequence is CAWSVGGRADEQFF. The CDR3 DNA follows: TGTGCCTGGAGTGTAGGAGGGAGGGCCGATGAGCAGTTCTTC.

This chain uses TRBV6-1 with TRBJ1-1; no definite D call. The CDR3 has 12 amino acids. The germline V and J ends were trimmed by 6 bases and 8 bases, with 13 bases remaining between them. Germline V gene sequence: CDR1 MNHNS, CDR2 SASEGT. The CDR3 DNA follows: TGTGCCAGCAGCCTTCTAGGCGCGGAAGCTTTCTTT. Translating it yields CASSLLGAEAFF.